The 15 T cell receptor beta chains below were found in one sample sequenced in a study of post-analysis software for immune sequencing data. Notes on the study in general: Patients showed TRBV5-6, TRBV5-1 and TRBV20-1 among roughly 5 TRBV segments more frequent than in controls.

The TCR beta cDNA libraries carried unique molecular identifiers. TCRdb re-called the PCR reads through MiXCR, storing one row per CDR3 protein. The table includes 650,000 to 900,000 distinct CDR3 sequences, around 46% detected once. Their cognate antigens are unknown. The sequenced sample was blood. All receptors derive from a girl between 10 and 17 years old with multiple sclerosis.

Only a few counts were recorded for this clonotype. Here the CDR3 reads CASSDPGLADVMWVYEQYF. The CDR3 DNA follows: TGTGCCAGCAGCGACCCGGGACTAGCGGATGTAATGTGGGTCTACGAGCAGTACTTC. This chain uses TRBV7-9 with TRBJ2-7; 11 bases fit TRBD2. The germline V gene has CDR1 SEHNR and CDR2 FQNEAQ (reference sequence). This CDR3 region has 19 residues. With 5 bases clipped from V and 3 bases from J, the junction kept 18 bases outside the gene matches.

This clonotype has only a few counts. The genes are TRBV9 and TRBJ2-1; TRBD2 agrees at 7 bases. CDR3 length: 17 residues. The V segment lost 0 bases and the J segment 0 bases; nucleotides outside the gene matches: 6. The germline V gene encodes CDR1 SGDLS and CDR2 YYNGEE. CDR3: CASSVELAKPSYNEQFF. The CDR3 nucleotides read TGTGCCAGCAGCGTAGAACTAGCGAAGCCCTCCTACAATGAGCAGTTCTTC.

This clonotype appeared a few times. In DNA, the CDR3 is TGCGCCAGCAGCTCTACTAGCGGGAGACGAGGCGAGCAGTACTTC. Its protein is CASSSTSGRRGEQYF. The V call is TRBV5-1, the J call TRBJ2-4, with TRBD2 identical over 11 bases. The end of the DNA fits TRBJ2-7 better, so the J call may be wrong. From germline, CDR1 is SGHRS and CDR2 YFSETQ. This CDR3 contains 15 residues.

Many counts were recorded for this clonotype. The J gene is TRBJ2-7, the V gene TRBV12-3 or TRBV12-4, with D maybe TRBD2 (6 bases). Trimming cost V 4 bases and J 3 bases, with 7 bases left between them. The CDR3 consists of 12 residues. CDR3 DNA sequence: TGTGCCAGCAGTTCGGGAGTCTACGAGCAGTACTTC. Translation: CASSSGVYEQYF.

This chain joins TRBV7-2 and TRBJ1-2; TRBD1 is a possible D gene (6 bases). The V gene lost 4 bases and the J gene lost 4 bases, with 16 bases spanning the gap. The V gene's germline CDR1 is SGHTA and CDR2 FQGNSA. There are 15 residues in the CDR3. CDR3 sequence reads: CASSSTGGSRYGYTF. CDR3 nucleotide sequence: TGTGCCAGCAGCTCCACTGGGGGCAGCCGCTATGGCTACACCTTC.

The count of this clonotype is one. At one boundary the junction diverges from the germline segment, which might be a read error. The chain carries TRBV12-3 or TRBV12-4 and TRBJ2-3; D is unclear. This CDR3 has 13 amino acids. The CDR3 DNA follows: TGTGCCAGCAGTTTAGGGAGAGCAGATGCGCAGTATTTT. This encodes CASSLGRADAQYF.

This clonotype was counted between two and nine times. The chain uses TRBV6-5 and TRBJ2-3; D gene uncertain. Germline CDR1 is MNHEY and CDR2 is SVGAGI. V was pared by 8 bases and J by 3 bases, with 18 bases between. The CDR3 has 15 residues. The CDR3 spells CASLVQGQETDTQYF. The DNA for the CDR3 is TGTGCCAGCCTCGTCCAAGGCCAAGAGACAGATACGCAGTATTTT.

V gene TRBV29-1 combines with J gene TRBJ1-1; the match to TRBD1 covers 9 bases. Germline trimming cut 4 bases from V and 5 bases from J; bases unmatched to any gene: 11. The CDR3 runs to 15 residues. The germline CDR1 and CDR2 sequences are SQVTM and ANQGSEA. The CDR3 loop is CSVGGTGSEGTEAFF. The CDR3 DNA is TGCAGCGTTGGGGGGACAGGGTCCGAGGGGACTGAAGCTTTCTTT.

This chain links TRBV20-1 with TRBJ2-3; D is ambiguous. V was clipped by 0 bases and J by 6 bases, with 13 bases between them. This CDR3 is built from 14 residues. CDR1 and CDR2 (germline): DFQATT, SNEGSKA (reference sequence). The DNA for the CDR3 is TGCAGTGCTAGAGATTACGAGACTGCGGATACGCAGTATTTT. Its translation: CSARDYETADTQYF.

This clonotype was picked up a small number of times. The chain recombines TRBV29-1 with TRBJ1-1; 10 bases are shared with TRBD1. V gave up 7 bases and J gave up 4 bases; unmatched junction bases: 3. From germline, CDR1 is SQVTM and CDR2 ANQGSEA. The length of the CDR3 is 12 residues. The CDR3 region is CSDGQGGTEAFF. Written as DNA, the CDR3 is TGCAGCGACGGACAGGGGGGCACTGAAGCTTTCTTT.

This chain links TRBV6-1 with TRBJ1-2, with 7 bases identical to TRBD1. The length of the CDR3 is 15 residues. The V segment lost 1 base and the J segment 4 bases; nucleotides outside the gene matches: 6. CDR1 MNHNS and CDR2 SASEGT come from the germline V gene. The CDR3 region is CASSEEEGAAYGYTF. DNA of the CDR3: TGTGCCAGCAGTGAAGAGGAGGGGGCCGCCTATGGCTACACCTTC.

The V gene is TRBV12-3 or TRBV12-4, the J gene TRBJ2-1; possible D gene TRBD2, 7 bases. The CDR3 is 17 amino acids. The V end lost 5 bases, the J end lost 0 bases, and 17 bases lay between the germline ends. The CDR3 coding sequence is TGTGCCAGCAGTCCCAACCGAGGGGGGGACTCCTACAATGAGCAGTTCTTC. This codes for CASSPNRGGDSYNEQFF.

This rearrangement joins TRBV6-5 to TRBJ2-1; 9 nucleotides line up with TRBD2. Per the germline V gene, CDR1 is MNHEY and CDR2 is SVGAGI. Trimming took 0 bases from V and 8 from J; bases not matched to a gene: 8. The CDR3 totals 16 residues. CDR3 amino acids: CASSYSYSGSLDEQFF. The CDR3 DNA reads TGTGCCAGCAGTTACTCCTATAGCGGGAGTCTCGATGAGCAGTTCTTC.

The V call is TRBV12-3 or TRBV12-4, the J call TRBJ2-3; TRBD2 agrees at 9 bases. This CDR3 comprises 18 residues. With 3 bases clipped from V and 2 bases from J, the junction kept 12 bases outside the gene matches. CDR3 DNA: TGTGCCAGCAGTTTTTGGTCGCGGCGGGAGGGTTCCACAGATACGCAGTATTTT. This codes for CASSFWSRREGSTDTQYF.

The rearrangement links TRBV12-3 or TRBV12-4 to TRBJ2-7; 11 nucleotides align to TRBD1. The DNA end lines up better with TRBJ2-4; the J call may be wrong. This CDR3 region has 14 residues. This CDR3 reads CASSFMGQGDIQYF. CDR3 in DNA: TGTGCCAGCAGTTTTATGGGACAGGGGGACATTCAGTACTTC.